Below are 12 T cell receptor beta chains sequenced from a single sample in a study of spatial heterogeneity in lung cancer. Time point defined: sample taken at primary tumor resection. These receptors' targets are unknown. TCRdb re-called the 5' RACE reads through MiXCR, storing one row per CDR3 protein. The table records 20,000 to 30,000 distinct CDR3 sequences, more than 8% of them present only once. Study-wide results and limits: Intratumoral expanded alpha and beta TCR counts were found to track tumor mutation counts.

Here the sequenced sample was lung tumor tissue, taken at surgery. The receptors derive from a male donor with early-stage non-small cell lung cancer.

In its sample, this clonotype was seen many times. V usage is TRBV29-1 and J usage is TRBJ2-2, with a tentative D call TRBD1 (5 bases). In germline, CDR1 is SQVTM, CDR2 ANQGSEA. This CDR3 has 13 residues. Trimming shortened V by 7 bases and J by 4 bases, and 13 bases separated the two germline ends. CDR3 protein: CSAGREGTGELFF. The CDR3 nucleotides are TGCAGCGCTGGCAGGGAAGGCACCGGGGAGCTGTTTTTT.

This clonotype was seen ten or more times. The chain recombines TRBV20-1 with TRBJ2-5; 9 bases agree with TRBD1. V shed 3 bases and J 4 bases; nucleotides not matched to a gene: 6. Germline V gene data show CDR1 as DFQATT and CDR2 as SNEGSKA (reference sequence). The CDR3 is 14 amino acids. The CDR3 nucleotides read TGCAGTGCTAGGCGGGACAGGGTAGGAGAGACCCAGTACTTC. Protein product: CSARRDRVGETQYF.

This clonotype turned up a few times. The CDR3 sequence is CASSGGHLYEQYF. CDR3 bases: TGCGCCAGCAGCGGGGGACACCTCTACGAGCAGTACTTC. This chain links TRBV5-1 with TRBJ2-7; weak D call: TRBD1 (6 bases). Germline CDR1 is SGHRS and CDR2 is YFSETQ. CDR3 length: 13 residues. The V gene lost 4 bases and the J gene lost 3 bases, with 11 bases spanning the gap.

The chain employs TRBV28 and TRBJ2-7; D might be TRBD1 (5 bases). V lost 2 bases and J 4 bases, leaving 6 bases between the germline ends. Looked up from germline, CDR1 is MDHEN and CDR2 is SYDVKM. The CDR3 has 12 amino acids. The CDR3 DNA reads as TGTGCCAGCAGTTTACAGGGTTACGAGCAGTACTTC. Its translation is CASSLQGYEQYF.

This clonotype was counted at least ten times. CDR3 loop: CASSQAGVDGYTF. The CDR3 DNA is TGTGCCAGCAGCCAAGCAGGGGTAGATGGCTACACCTTC. V and J are TRBV3-1 and TRBJ1-2, with D perhaps matching TRBD1 (6 bases). The CDR3 length is 13 residues. Per germline, CDR1 LGHDT and CDR2 YNNKEL (reference sequence). V was trimmed by 1 base and J by 6 bases, leaving 9 bases between them.

As concerns this clonotype: At one boundary the junction diverges from the germline segment, which might be a read error. The V gene is TRBV6-5, the J gene TRBJ2-3; tentatively, D is TRBD1 (6 bases). The length of the CDR3 is 16 residues. Germline CDR1 and CDR2: MNHEY and SVGAGI. DNA for the CDR3: TGTGCCAGCGGTTATCTCCCCGGGACAATGCCAGATACGCAGTATTTT. This encodes CASGYLPGTMPDTQYF.

This clonotype has ten or more counts. V and J are TRBV10-3 and TRBJ1-3; D gene ambiguous. Trimming shortened V by 8 bases and J by 0 bases, and 14 bases separated the two germline ends. The CDR3 has 15 amino acids. Germline CDR1 ENHRY, CDR2 SYGVKD. This CDR3 is CAIGVAGLSGNTIYF. The CDR3 DNA reads as TGTGCCATCGGGGTCGCCGGGCTCTCTGGAAACACCATATATTTT.

This clonotype was found many times. CDR3 coding DNA: TGTGCCAGCAGCACTAGTTCGGAGGCTACGCAGTATTTT. It specifies CASSTSSEATQYF. The chain couples TRBV7-2 to TRBJ2-3; maybe TRBD2 (5 bases). The CDR3 sequence is 13 residues long. Between the trimmed V and J ends, which lost 5 bases and 8 bases, there was a span of 14 bases. Germline CDR1 and CDR2: SGHTA and FQGNSA.

This clonotype was seen many times. A junction boundary mismatches the germline segment, possibly from a read error. J is TRBJ2-1 and V is TRBV20-1, with D possibly being TRBD2 (6 bases). CDR3 length: 14 amino acids. Germline V CDR1 and CDR2: DFQATT, SNEGSKA (reference sequence). DNA for the CDR3: TGCAGTGCGAGAGGGACTTTCTCCTACAATGAGCAGTTCTTC. Encoded protein: CSARGTFSYNEQFF.

This sequence joins TRBV5-4 and TRBJ2-7; D is possibly TRBD2 (5 bases). The CDR3 runs 13 residues. CDR1 is SGHNT and CDR2 is YYREEE in the germline V gene (reference sequence). V lost 2 bases and J 7 bases, leaving 13 bases between the germline ends. CDR3 in amino acids: CASSFSEGGEQYF. The CDR3 bases are TGTGCCAGCAGCTTCTCAGAGGGTGGGGAGCAGTACTTC.

This clonotype was detected only a few times. This chain uses TRBV7-6 with TRBJ2-1; D gene uncertain. Trimming stripped 5 bases from V and 4 bases from J, with 12 bases between. The length of the CDR3 is 14 residues. Germline CDR1 reads SGHVS; CDR2 reads FNYEAQ. This CDR3 is CASSVSVGYNEQFF. The CDR3 coding sequence is TGTGCCAGCAGCGTCTCTGTAGGGTACAATGAGCAGTTCTTC.

The chain has TRBV28 and TRBJ2-7; TRBD2 is a possible D gene (5 bases). Germline lookup yields CDR1 MDHEN and CDR2 SYDVKM. This CDR3 is 12 amino acids long. The V end lost 1 base, the J end lost 12 bases, and 13 bases lay between the germline ends. This chain's CDR3 is CASSLFSASLYF. CDR3 bases: TGTGCCAGCAGTTTATTTTCAGCTAGCCTGTACTTC.